In its sample, the clone carrying this TCR beta chain was seen many times. Pregnancy or lactation, uncontrolled infections and other autoimmune diseases were grounds for excluding patients. Amplification of the TCR beta CDR3 regions used RNA transcripts (as template). HTBI primers served in a first-round RT-PCR, which a second-round multiplex PCR followed. From the multiplex PCR reads, TCRdb called clonotypes with MiXCR, one entry per CDR3 protein. Here the sample spans just over 600,000 distinct CDR3 sequences, over 20% being singletons. This sample was included in a study of Graves' ophthalmopathy and Graves' hyperthyroidism. V was clipped by 3 bases and J by 6 bases, with 15 bases between them. The CDR3 extends over 14 amino acids. The V gene's germline CDR1 is MNHEY and CDR2 SMNVEV (reference sequence).

This rearrangement joins TRBV27 to TRBJ2-7; D unresolved. The source is a woman between 18 and 30 years old with stable Graves' hyperthyroidism. Some clones in this sample may be carry-over from other donors' samples. The sequenced sample was peripheral blood. The CDR3 loop reads CASSFTQTGSEQYF. DNA of the CDR3: TGTGCCAGCAGTTTTACGCAAACCGGCAGCGAGCAGTACTTC.